The next 7 T cell receptor beta chains were all read from a single sample in a study of T cell responses to AZD1222 COVID-19 vaccine (dated by TCRdb to the early 2020s). This sample's time point label indicates: baseline before first vaccination. The library was built by means of the immunoSEQ multiplex PCR assay. TCRdb mirrors the immuneACCESS table, restricted to in-frame sequences. Some clones are absent from its copies; in checked studies, under half trace to an unresolved V gene, and the reason for the others is unknown. This sample holds 100,000 to 110,000 clones; less than 90% were observed only once. 1.8% of the sample lies in the top ten. This specimen consisted of peripheral blood, obtained on day 0 of AZD1222 vaccination. The receptors derive from an adult in good health.

The genes are TRBV5-4 and TRBJ2-7, with 10 positions matching TRBD2. The ends lost 3 bases at V and 6 bases at J; junction bases unmatched: 6. This CDR3 contains 14 residues. Looked up from germline, CDR1 is SGHNT and CDR2 is YYREEE (reference sequence). The CDR3 loop is CASSSGLALSEQYF. The CDR3 DNA reads TGTGCCAGCAGCTCGGGACTAGCGTTATCCGAGCAGTACTTC. Looking up the rest from reference TRBV5-4 and TRBJ2-7 gives the full variable domain: ETGVTQSPTHLIKTRGQQVTLRCSSQSGHNTVSWYQQALGQGPQFIFQYYREEENGRGNFPPRFSGLQFPNYSSELNVNALELDDSALYLCASSSGLALSEQYFGPGTRLTVT.

This sequence joins TRBV18 and TRBJ2-5; weak D call: TRBD2 (5 bases). The germline CDR1 and CDR2 sequences are KGHSH and LQKENI. There are 16 residues in the CDR3. V lost 2 bases and J lost 1, with 14 bases in between. CDR3 region: CASSPTIGDTQETQYF. In DNA, the CDR3 is TGTGCCAGCTCACCAACGATCGGGGATACCCAAGAGACCCAGTACTTC.

This clone was detected only once. The chain has TRBV3-1 (or the pseudogene TRBV3-2) and TRBJ2-5, with 8 nucleotides matching TRBD2. Germline V gene sequence: CDR1 LGHDT, CDR2 YNNKEL (reference sequence). This CDR3 spans 18 amino acids. With V trimmed by 0 bases and J by 5 bases, 14 bases remained unmatched. This CDR3 reads CASSQDVTSGGVEETQYF. As DNA, the CDR3 is TGTGCCAGCAGCCAAGATGTAACTAGCGGAGGGGTGGAGGAGACCCAGTACTTC.

The genes are TRBV9 and TRBJ1-6; possible D gene TRBD1, 5 bases. This CDR3 is 13 amino acids long. Per the germline V gene, CDR1 is SGDLS and CDR2 is YYNGEE. V dropped 2 bases and J dropped 7 bases, with 7 bases sitting between them. In nucleotides, the CDR3 is TGTGCCAGCAGCGTCCGGGACAATTCACCCCTCCACTTT. This sequence encodes CASSVRDNSPLHF.

V gene TRBV14 combines with J gene TRBJ2-5, with 8 bases matching TRBD2. The V gene's germline CDR1 is SGHDN and CDR2 FVKESK. After removal of 0 bases from V and 5 bases from J, the junction contained 14 bases not matched to a gene. The CDR3 has 18 amino acids. The CDR3 protein is CASSQDGTGRASVETQYF. CDR3 sequence (DNA): TGTGCCAGCAGCCAAGACGGGACCGGGAGGGCCTCTGTGGAGACCCAGTACTTC. Full variable domain (remainder filled in from reference TRBV14 and TRBJ2-5): EAGVTQFPSHSVIEKGQTVTLRCDPISGHDNLYWYRRVMGKEIKFLLHFVKESKQDESGMPNNRFLAERTGGTYSTLKVQPAELEDSGVYFCASSQDGTGRASVETQYFGPGTRLLVL.

This chain uses TRBV7-9 with TRBJ1-4; no reliable D call. The CDR3 sequence is 16 residues long. Germline V CDR1 and CDR2: SEHNR, FQNEAQ (reference sequence). With 3 bases removed from V and 5 bases from J, the gap between germline ends came to 16 bases. DNA for the CDR3: TGTGCCAGCAGCTTGATACAGCTCCCCATGAATGAAAAACTGTTTTTT. Its translation is CASSLIQLPMNEKLFF.

This clone appeared once. The chain is built from TRBV11-3 and TRBJ2-1; D remains ambiguous. V gave up 0 bases and J gave up 4 bases, with 10 bases separating them. The germline V gene has CDR1 SGHNT and CDR2 YENEEA. The CDR3 has 15 amino acids. The CDR3 loop is CASSLDRNHYNEQFF. For the CDR3, the DNA is TGTGCCAGCAGCTTAGACCGCAATCATTACAATGAGCAGTTCTTC.